A single sample gave rise to the 12 T cell receptor beta chains below, sequenced in a study of T cell repertoires in cytomegalovirus infection. Each CDR3 protein is one row after TCRdb ran MiXCR on the reads. The data show some 480,000 distinct CDR3 sequences, with 30% to 35% seen just once and 17% held by the top ten. No antigens are known for them. Source: cultured PBMCs, taken from culture after CMV antigen stimulation. The source of these receptors is a human donor in good health (CMV status not recorded). Some clones in this sample may be carry-over from other donors' samples.

The gene calls are TRBV24-1 and TRBJ2-1; 9 positions agree with TRBD1. Germline values: CDR1 KGHDR, CDR2 SFDVKD. CDR3 length: 16 residues. J gave up 0 bases and V 4 bases, and 3 bases lay outside the gene matches. DNA for the CDR3: TGTGCCACCAGTGACTCGACAGGGGGCTCCTACAATGAGCAGTTCTTC. Amino acids: CATSDSTGGSYNEQFF.

The chain uses TRBV28 and TRBJ2-2, with 10 bases identical to TRBD1. Germline V lookup: CDR1 MDHEN, CDR2 SYDVKM. This CDR3 region has 14 residues. CDR3 sequence: CVGGQGTNTGELFF. Here the CDR3 DNA reads TGTGTCGGGGGACAGGGGACGAACACCGGGGAGCTGTTTTTT.

The rearrangement joins TRBV7-2 to TRBJ2-7; D not certain. Trimming took off 2 bases at V and 6 bases at J, with 11 bases between the two ends. CDR1 SGHTA and CDR2 FQGNSA come from the germline V gene. The CDR3 has 13 amino acids. The CDR3 nucleotides read TGTGCCAGCAGCTTACCCTCCTGGATCGAGCAGTACTTC. Its translation is CASSLPSWIEQYF.

J is TRBJ2-5 and V is TRBV10-3; 9 bases are a match to TRBD2. V was clipped by 6 bases and J by 2 bases; unmatched bases: 7. Per the germline V gene, CDR1 is ENHRY and CDR2 is SYGVKD. The CDR3 is made up of 15 amino acids. DNA of the CDR3: TGTGCCATCAGCAGCGGACTAGCGCCACAAGAGACCCAGTACTTC. This encodes CAISSGLAPQETQYF.

This clonotype was counted once. The chain couples TRBV11-3 to TRBJ2-1; the match to TRBD1 covers 11 bases. V lost 5 bases and J lost 10; bases outside the gene matches: 7. Germline V lookup: CDR1 SGHNT, CDR2 YENEEA. The CDR3 is made up of 14 amino acids. CDR3 sequence: CASSAGTGGGEQFF. CDR3 nucleotide sequence: TGTGCCAGCAGCGCCGGGACAGGGGGTGGGGAGCAGTTCTTC.

This clonotype was detected only a few times. The genes are TRBV5-1 and TRBJ2-3; D unresolved. The CDR3 loop spans 14 amino acids. The V end lost 4 bases, the J end lost 0 bases, and 9 bases lay between the germline ends. The germline V gene encodes CDR1 SGHRS and CDR2 YFSETQ. The DNA of the CDR3 is TGCGCCAGCAGCCCCGCGGAAAGCACAGATACGCAGTATTTT. Translated, it gives CASSPAESTDTQYF. The full variable domain, with the rest looked up from reference TRBV5-1 and TRBJ2-3, is KAGVTQTPRYLIKTRGQQVTLSCSPISGHRSVSWYQQTPGQGLQFLFEYFSETQRNKGNFPGRFSGRQFSNSRSEMNVSTLELGDSALYLCASSPAESTDTQYFGPGTRLTVL.

The chain employs TRBV20-1 and TRBJ1-3; TRBD1 is a possible D gene (6 bases). The germline CDR1 and CDR2 sequences are DFQATT and SNEGSKA (reference sequence). V shed 5 bases and J shed 2 bases, with 16 bases lying between them. The CDR3 is made up of 15 amino acids. The chain's CDR3 is CSAGRGRGTGNTIYF. As DNA, the CDR3 is TGCAGTGCTGGCAGGGGTCGGGGAACTGGAAACACCATATATTTT.

V is TRBV10-3 and J is TRBJ2-2; 8 bases match TRBD1. CDR1 ENHRY and CDR2 SYGVKD come from the germline V gene. The CDR3 extends over 17 amino acids. V shed 0 bases, J shed 4 bases, and the junction held 7 bases outside the gene matches. CDR3 sequence (DNA): TGTGCCATCAGTGAGTCGACAGGGACAGGTGGCACCGGGGAGCTGTTTTTT. Its translation is CAISESTGTGGTGELFF.

This chain connects TRBV4-2 to TRBJ1-4, with a weak D call TRBD1 (5 bases). V dropped 1 base and J dropped 8 bases, with 11 bases sitting between them. Germline CDR1 reads LGHNA; CDR2 reads YNFKEQ. The CDR3 loop spans 14 amino acids. CDR3 region: CASSQVQGREKLFF. As DNA, the CDR3 is TGTGCCAGCAGCCAAGTTCAGGGTAGGGAAAAACTGTTTTTT.

The CDR3 region is CASSPRGLTSMRLFF. CDR3 coding DNA: TGTGCCAGCAGCCCTCGGGGACTTACGTCAATGAGATTGTTCTTC. The chain has TRBV7-9 and TRBJ2-1; D may be TRBD2 (6 bases). V dropped 5 bases and J dropped 15 bases, with 26 bases sitting between them. The germline CDR1 and CDR2 sequences are SEHNR and FQNEAQ (reference sequence). This CDR3 contains 15 residues.

This clonotype was seen a few times. Its ends do not fully match the called genes, so a read error is possible. The J gene is TRBJ2-2, the V gene TRBV7-7, with D perhaps TRBD1 (6 bases). The CDR3 spans 15 residues. The germline V gene encodes CDR1 SSHAT and CDR2 FNYEAQ (reference sequence). CDR3 sequence reads: CASSTLDRPTGELFF. The CDR3 nucleotides read TGTGCTAGCAGCACTCTCGACAGGCCCACCGGGGAGCTGTTTTTT.

This clonotype was observed a few times. The chain couples TRBV28 to TRBJ2-1; D is possibly TRBD2 (9 bases). The CDR3 is 18 residues long. Germline V gene lookup returns CDR1 MDHEN and CDR2 SYDVKM. Trimming removed 4 bases at V and 4 bases at J, with 23 bases between. For the CDR3, the DNA is TGTGCCAGCAGTTCCATCAGGACAGGGACTAGCCGATACAATGAGCAGTTCTTC. Protein product: CASSSIRTGTSRYNEQFF.